The rows below give T cell receptor beta chains drawn from one sample of a study of blood T cell repertoires in COVID-19. Data came from immunoSEQ multiplex PCR; TCRdb stores just in-frame clones and leaves some out. Seen here are about 200,000 clones, around 84% observed once, and the top ten hold under 15%. Sample: peripheral blood. These TCRs come from a human donor in a cohort sampled during active COVID-19. Each CDR3 is given with its conserved first and last residue. The D gene is left open where the match is weak. Expanded clones get a size class; other rows say once, few or many, or leave the size out.

abundance | d_gene | len | j_gene | v_gene | CDR3aa | CDR3nt
NA | TRBD1 | 15 | TRBJ1-6 | TRBV5-1 | CASSRGQGRNSPLHF | TGCGCCAGCAGCAGGGGACAGGGACGTAATTCACCCCTCCACTTT
NA | NA | 14 | TRBJ1-4 | TRBV5-4 | CASSSGEVNEKLFF | TGTGCCAGCAGCTCGGGGGAGGTCAATGAAAAACTGTTTTTT
once | NA | 15 | TRBJ1-5 | TRBV5-1 | CASSSEGGRNQPQHF | TGCGCCAGCAGTTCAGAAGGGGGTCGTAATCAGCCCCAGCATTTT
NA | TRBD1 | 14 | TRBJ2-3 | TRBV24-1 | CATSASGGRDTQYF | TGTGCCACCAGTGCTTCAGGGGGCCGTGATACGCAGTATTTT
NA | NA | 12 | TRBJ1-1 | TRBV28 | CASSVLTHEAFF | TGTGCCAGCAGTGTCCTAACCCACGAAGCTTTCTTT
NA | NA | 14 | TRBJ2-2 | TRBV28 | CASSLYVEARELFF | TGTGCCAGCAGTCTCTACGTAGAAGCGAGGGAGCTGTTTTTT
NA | TRBD2 | 13 | TRBJ2-7 | TRBV5-1 | CASRSGSGYEQYF | TGCGCCAGCAGGAGCGGGAGCGGATACGAGCAGTACTTC
NA | NA | 14 | TRBJ2-5 | TRBV29-1 | CSGLVGGVGETQYF | TGCAGCGGGCTAGTCGGGGGAGTCGGCGAGACCCAGTACTTC
NA | NA | 15 | TRBJ2-7 | TRBV4-2 | CASSQARLGPYEQYF | TGTGCCAGCAGCCAAGCCCGGTTGGGGCCCTACGAGCAGTACTTC
NA | NA | 13 | TRBJ1-2 | TRBV21-1 | CASSKIARGGYTF | TGTGCCAGCAGCAAAATCGCAAGGGGGGGCTACACCTTC
NA | TRBD1 | 14 | TRBJ1-4 | TRBV29-1 | CSVAIRGTNEKLFF | TGCAGCGTCGCAATCAGGGGGACTAATGAAAAACTGTTTTTT
NA | NA | 14 | TRBJ1-6 | TRBV13 | CASSQGSEAGALHF | TGTGCCAGCAGCCAGGGGTCGGAGGCTGGGGCCCTCCACTTT
NA | TRBD1 | 15 | TRBJ1-5 | TRBV6-2/TRBV6-3 | CASSYRDRVGQPQHF | TGTGCCAGCAGTTACCGGGACAGGGTTGGGCAGCCCCAGCATTTT
once | TRBD2 | 14 | TRBJ2-7 | TRBV5-1 | CASSLGAGGVEQYF | TGCGCCAGCAGCTTGGGAGCGGGAGGGGTCGAGCAGTACTTC
NA | NA | 13 | TRBJ2-1 | TRBV11-3 | CASSSGLDNEQFF | TGTGCCAGCAGCTCCGGACTTGACAATGAGCAGTTCTTC
NA | NA | 12 | TRBJ1-4 | TRBV5-1 | CASSLIGEKLFF | TGCGCCAGCAGCTTGATCGGGGAAAAACTGTTTTTT
NA | NA | 15 | TRBJ2-2 | TRBV6-5 | CASSRLSLNTGELFF | TGTGCCAGCAGTAGACTTTCTCTGAACACCGGGGAGCTGTTTTTT
NA | NA | 11 | TRBJ2-1 | TRBV28 | CASSLREEQFF | TGTGCCAGCAGTTTGCGTGAGGAGCAGTTCTTC
NA | TRBD1 | 14 | TRBJ1-4 | TRBV30 | CAWSLGQGGQKLFF | TGTGCCTGGAGTTTGGGACAGGGGGGTCAAAAACTGTTTTTT